This T cell receptor (beta chain) was identified during a study of PD-L1 blockade in urothelial cancer. About the study: Study patients had been treated with 0 to 3 previous chemotherapy regimens. Study conclusions and caveats: Tumor-associated TCR clones expanded more in blood at 3 weeks in patients with durable benefit.

Some clones are missing from TCRdb's copy, which holds only in-frame ones; the method was immunoSEQ multiplex PCR. Of tens of thousands of clones detected, about 90% appear once; the ten largest clones hold about 1.7%. Turning to this clone: The antigen is unknown.

The CDR3 sequence is 16 residues long. The V end lost 0 bases, the J end lost 4 bases, and 15 bases lay between the germline ends. Germline values: CDR1 MNHNY, CDR2 SVGAGI (reference sequence). Sample time point: pretreatment peripheral blood. Specimen: PBMCs, collected around atezolizumab (anti-PD-L1) treatment. The chain couples TRBV6-6 to TRBJ1-2; no firm D call. This clonotype originated in a man aged 60 to 69 with urothelial cancer. This CDR3 is CASSYSTPQNGYGYTF. In DNA, the CDR3 is TGTGCCAGCAGTTACTCTACGCCACAGAATGGCTATGGCTACACCTTC.